This record concerns one TCR beta chain sequence. The antigen is not known. The data belong to a study of T-cell memory formation after mild COVID-19. Study-level background: Largely donor-specific TCR clusters were found.

Broader study findings: Clones contracting across day 15 to 85 had a balanced CD4/CD8 profile; later expanding clones leaned CD4+. Memory cells collected pre-infection included some clones that later responded, suggesting cross-reactive memory joined.

Researchers used 5'RACE with constant-segment primers to make TCR alpha and TCR beta cDNA libraries that carry sample barcodes and UMIs. One entry per CDR3 protein results from TCRdb running MiXCR on the 5' RACE reads. This table has 300,000 to 400,000 distinct CDR3 sequences, around a sixth appearing once. V was shortened by 3 bases and J by 3 bases, with 14 bases between the two germline ends. The CDR3 is made up of 15 amino acids. From germline, CDR1 is DFQATT and CDR2 SNEGSKA (reference sequence). The chain has TRBV20-1 and TRBJ2-2, with D uncertain. Input material: PBMCs or a T cell subset sorted from them (not recorded which). The receptor was derived from a man between 18 and 35 years old who had mild COVID-19 (a few samples of this study predate the infection). Cell type and time point are not known. This CDR3 is CSASPPGLYTGELFF. DNA of the CDR3: TGCAGTGCTAGCCCCCCGGGCCTGTACACCGGGGAGCTGTTTTTT.